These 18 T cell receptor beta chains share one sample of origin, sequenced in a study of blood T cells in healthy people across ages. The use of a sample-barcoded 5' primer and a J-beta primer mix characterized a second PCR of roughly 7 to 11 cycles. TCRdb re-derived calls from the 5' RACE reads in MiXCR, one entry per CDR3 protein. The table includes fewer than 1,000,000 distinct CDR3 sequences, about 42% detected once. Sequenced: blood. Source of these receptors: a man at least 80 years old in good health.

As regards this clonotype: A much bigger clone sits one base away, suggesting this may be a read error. The CDR3 region is CSVEAGCGEQFF. The CDR3 DNA is TGCAGCGTTGAGGCGGGTTGCGGTGAGCAGTTCTTC. The J gene is TRBJ2-1, the V gene TRBV29-1; the D gene is possibly TRBD2 (5 bases). The germline V and J ends were trimmed by 3 bases and 9 bases, with 12 bases remaining between them. CDR1 and CDR2 from the germline V gene are SQVTM and ANQGSEA. The CDR3 spans 12 residues.

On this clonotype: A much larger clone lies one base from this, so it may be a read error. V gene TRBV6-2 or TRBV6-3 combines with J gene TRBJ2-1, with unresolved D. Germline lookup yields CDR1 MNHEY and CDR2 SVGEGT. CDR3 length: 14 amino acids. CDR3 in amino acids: CAGSSDLGYNEQFF. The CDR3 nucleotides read TGTGCCGGCAGTAGTGACCTTGGGTACAATGAGCAGTTCTTC.

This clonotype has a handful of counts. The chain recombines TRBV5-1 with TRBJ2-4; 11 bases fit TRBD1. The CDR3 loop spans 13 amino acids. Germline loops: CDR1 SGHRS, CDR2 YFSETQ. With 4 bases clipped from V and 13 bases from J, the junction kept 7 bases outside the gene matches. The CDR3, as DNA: TGCGCCAGCAGCGGGACAGGGGGAAGGGAGCAGTACTTC. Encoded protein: CASSGTGGREQYF.

The CDR3 bases are TGTGCCAGCAGCTTAATGGCGACGAACACTGAAGCTTTCTTT. Its protein product is CASSLMATNTEAFF. The chain recombines TRBV7-3 with TRBJ1-1; D gene unclear. Germline CDR1 reads SGHTA; CDR2 reads FQGTGA. V was pared by 1 base and J by 1 base, with 7 bases between. The CDR3 runs 14 residues.

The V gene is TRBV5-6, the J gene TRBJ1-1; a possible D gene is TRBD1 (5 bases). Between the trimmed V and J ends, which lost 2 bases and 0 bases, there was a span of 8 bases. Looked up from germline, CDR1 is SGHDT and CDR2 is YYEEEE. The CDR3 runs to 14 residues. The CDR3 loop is CASSFWGVNTEAFF. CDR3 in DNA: TGTGCCAGCAGCTTCTGGGGCGTGAACACTGAAGCTTTCTTT. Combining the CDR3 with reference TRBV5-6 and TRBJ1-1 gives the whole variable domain DAGVTQSPTHLIKTRGQQVTLRCSPKSGHDTVSWYQQALGQGPQFIFQYYEEEERQRGNFPDRFSGHQFPNYSSELNVNALLLGDSALYLCASSFWGVNTEAFFGQGTRLTVV.

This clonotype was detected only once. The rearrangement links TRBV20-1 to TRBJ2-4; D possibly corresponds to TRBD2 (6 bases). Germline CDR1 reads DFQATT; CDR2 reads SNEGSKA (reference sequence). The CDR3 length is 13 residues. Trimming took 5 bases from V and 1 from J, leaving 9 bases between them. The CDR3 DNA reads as TGCAGTGCTTTTAGCGGCGCCAAAAACATTCAGTACTTC. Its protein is CSAFSGAKNIQYF.

This CDR3 reads CASSDRIGGGTSGTNEQFF. The CDR3, as DNA: TGTGCCAGCAGCGACCGAATAGGGGGCGGGACTAGCGGGACAAATGAGCAGTTCTTC. The chain has TRBV7-8 and TRBJ2-1; 13 bases are a match to TRBD2. The junction had 17 bases not matched to a gene; V was cut back by 5 bases and J by 7 bases. Germline CDR1 SGHVS, CDR2 FQNEAQ. The CDR3 covers 19 residues.

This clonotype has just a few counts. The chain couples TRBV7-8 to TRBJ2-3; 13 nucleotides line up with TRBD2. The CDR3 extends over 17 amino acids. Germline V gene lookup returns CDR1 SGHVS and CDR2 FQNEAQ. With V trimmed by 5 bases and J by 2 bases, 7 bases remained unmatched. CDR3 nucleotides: TGTGCCAGCAGCAAACTAGCGGGAGGGAAGATCACAGATACGCAGTATTTT. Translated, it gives CASSKLAGGKITDTQYF.

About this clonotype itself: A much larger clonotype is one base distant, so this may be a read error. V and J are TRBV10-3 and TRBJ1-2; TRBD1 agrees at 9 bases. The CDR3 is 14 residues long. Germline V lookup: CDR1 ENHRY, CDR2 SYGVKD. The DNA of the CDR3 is TGTGCCGTCAGTAGGGGACAGGGTGACTATGGCTACACCTTC. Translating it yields CAVSRGQGDYGYTF.

CDR3 loop: CASSPTGNIEKLFF. Here the CDR3 DNA reads TGTGCCAGCAGTCCGACAGGGAATATTGAAAAACTGTTTTTT. This chain connects TRBV28 to TRBJ1-4; the match to TRBD1 covers 7 bases. V trimming: 5 bases; J trimming: 7 bases; junction bases outside the gene matches: 7. The CDR3 length is 14 residues. Germline V gives CDR1 MDHEN, CDR2 SYDVKM.

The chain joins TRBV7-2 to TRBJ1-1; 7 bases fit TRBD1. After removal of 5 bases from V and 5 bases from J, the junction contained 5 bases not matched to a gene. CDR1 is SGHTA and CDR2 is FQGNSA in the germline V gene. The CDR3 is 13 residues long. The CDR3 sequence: CASSGTEGTEAFF. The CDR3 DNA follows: TGTGCCAGCAGCGGGACAGAGGGTACTGAAGCTTTCTTT.

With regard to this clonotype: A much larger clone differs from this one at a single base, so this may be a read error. The CDR3 nucleotides are TGTGCCAGCCCCTCCGGGACAGGGGGCGCGCGTGTAACCTACGAGCAGTACTTC. Its protein is CASPSGTGGARVTYEQYF. The chain uses TRBV6-1 and TRBJ2-7, with TRBD1 matching 12 bases. The germline CDR1 and CDR2 sequences are MNHNS and SASEGT. The CDR3 runs 18 residues. V was pared by 8 bases and J by 2 bases, with 16 bases of the junction left unmatched.

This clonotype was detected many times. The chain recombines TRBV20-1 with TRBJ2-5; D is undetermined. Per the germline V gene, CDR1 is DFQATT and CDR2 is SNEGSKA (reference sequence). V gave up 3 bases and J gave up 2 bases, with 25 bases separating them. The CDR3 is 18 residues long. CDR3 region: CSASPILRSRISQETQYF. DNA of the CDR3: TGCAGTGCTAGCCCCATTTTAAGATCGAGAATATCACAAGAGACCCAGTACTTC.

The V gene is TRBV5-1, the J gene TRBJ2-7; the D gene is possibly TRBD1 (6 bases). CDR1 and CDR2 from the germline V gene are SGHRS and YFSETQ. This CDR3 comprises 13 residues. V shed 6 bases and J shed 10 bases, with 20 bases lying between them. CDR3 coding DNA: TGCGCCAGCACAAGAGGGGGTCTGGAGGTCCAGTACTTC. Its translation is CASTRGGLEVQYF. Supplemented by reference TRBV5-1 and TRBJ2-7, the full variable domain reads KAGVTQTPRYLIKTRGQQVTLSCSPISGHRSVSWYQQTPGQGLQFLFEYFSETQRNKGNFPGRFSGRQFSNSRSEMNVSTLELGDSALYLCASTRGGLEVQYFGPGTRLTVT.

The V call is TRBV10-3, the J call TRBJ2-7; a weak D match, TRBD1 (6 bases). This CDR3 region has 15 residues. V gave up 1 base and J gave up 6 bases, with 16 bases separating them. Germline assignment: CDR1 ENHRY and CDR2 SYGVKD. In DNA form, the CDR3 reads TGTGCCATCAGTGAGTTAGGGGGTGCCCAGGGCGAGCAGTACTTC. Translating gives CAISELGGAQGEQYF.

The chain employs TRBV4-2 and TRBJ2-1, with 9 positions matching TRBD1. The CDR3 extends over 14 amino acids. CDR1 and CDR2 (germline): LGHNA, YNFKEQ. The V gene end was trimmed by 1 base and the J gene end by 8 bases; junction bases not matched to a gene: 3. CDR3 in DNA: TGTGCCAGCAGCCAAGCACAGGGGGCGGATGAGCAGTTCTTC. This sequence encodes CASSQAQGADEQFF.

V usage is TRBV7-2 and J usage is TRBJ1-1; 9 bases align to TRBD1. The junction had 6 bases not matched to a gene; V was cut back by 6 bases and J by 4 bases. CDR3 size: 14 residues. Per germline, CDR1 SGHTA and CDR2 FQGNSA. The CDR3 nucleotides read TGTGCCAGCAGTAGGACAGGGGACGCCACTGAAGCTTTCTTT. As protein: CASSRTGDATEAFF.

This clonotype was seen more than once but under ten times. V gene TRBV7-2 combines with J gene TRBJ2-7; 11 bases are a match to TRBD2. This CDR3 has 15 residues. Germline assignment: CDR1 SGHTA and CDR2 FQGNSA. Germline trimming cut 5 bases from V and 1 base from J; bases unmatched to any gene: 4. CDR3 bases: TGTGCCAGCAGCATAGGGACTAGCGGTTCCTACGAGCAGTACTTC. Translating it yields CASSIGTSGSYEQYF.